These T cell receptor beta chains were read from a single sample in a study of human T cells and chemical hapten exposure. TCRdb reprocessed the RACE reads with MiXCR, giving one entry per CDR3 protein. The sample has 90,000 or so distinct CDR3 sequences, 6.5% to 10% seen once. Sequenced material: whole blood, taken in connection with sensitization to the hapten diphenylcyclopropenone (DPC). The origin of the receptors is a man aged 40-49 years with alopecia areata. Some clones in this sample may be carry-over from other donors' samples. The CDR3 runs from the conserved cysteine through the conserved F or W. D genes are given only for firm matches. Clone size is stated in some rows and not others, as once, few, many or a class when expanded.

j_call,clone_size,d_call,v_call,cdr3_nt,cdr3_aa
TRBJ1-1,few,TRBD1,TRBV2,TGTGCCAGCAAAGGACAGGGGTCTATGAACACTGAAGCTTTCTTT,CASKGQGSMNTEAFF
TRBJ2-5,-,TRBD2,TRBV10-3,TGTGCCATCAGTGTCGGACTAGCGGGGGTCCAAGAGACCCAGTACTTC,CAISVGLAGVQETQYF
TRBJ2-7,-,-,TRBV7-2,TGTGCCAGCAGCTTGGGGCTTAGCTCCTACGAGCAGTACTTC,CASSLGLSSYEQYF
TRBJ1-5,many,-,TRBV20-1,TGCAGTGCTAGACCAGGACGACAGCTAAATCAGCCCCAGCATTTT,CSARPGRQLNQPQHF
TRBJ2-4,many,TRBD1,TRBV27,TGTGCCAGCAGTTTGGACAGGGCCAAAAACATTCAGTACTTC,CASSLDRAKNIQYF
TRBJ1-5,few,-,TRBV29-1,TGCAGCGTTGTTCAAGGCGGCAATCAGCCCCAGCATTTT,CSVVQGGNQPQHF
TRBJ1-3,many,-,TRBV20-1,TGCAGTGCTAGAGGGGAACAGGGAAACTCTGGAAACACCATATATTTT,CSARGEQGNSGNTIYF
TRBJ1-3,many,-,TRBV5-4,TGTGCCAGCAGCTTGTTCACAGGTGGTTTAGGAAACACCATATATTTT,CASSLFTGGLGNTIYF
TRBJ2-2,few,-,TRBV2,TGTGCCATCCGTTCCGGGGAGCTGTTTTTT,CAIRSGELFF
TRBJ2-3,-,TRBD2,TRBV10-3,TGTGCCGTCGAAACGGGAGGGGCAGATACGCAGTATTTT,CAVETGGADTQYF
TRBJ2-3,many,TRBD2,TRBV7-8,TGTGCCAGCAGCCCCGGACTAGCGGGAGGACCCACAGATACGCAGTATTTT,CASSPGLAGGPTDTQYF
TRBJ2-1,many,-,TRBV12-3/TRBV12-4,TGTGCCAGCAGTTTAGGAGAGGGCCCCTACAATGAGCAGTTCTTC,CASSLGEGPYNEQFF
TRBJ2-3,-,TRBD2,TRBV7-2,TGTGCCAGCAGCTTATACGCGGGAGGCCCTGATACGCAGTATTTT,CASSLYAGGPDTQYF
TRBJ1-2,-,TRBD1,TRBV25-1,TGTGCCAGCAGTGAACCAACAGGACAGGAGAGAAGCTACACCTTC,CASSEPTGQERSYTF
TRBJ2-5,few,-,TRBV6-2/TRBV6-3,TGTGCCAGCAGCCCCGTGTCGGGAGAGACCCAGTACTTC,CASSPVSGETQYF
TRBJ1-4,many,-,TRBV12-3/TRBV12-4,TGTGCCAGCAGTTTCTCCGGGGTCGGTAGATTGGAAAAACTGTTTTTT,CASSFSGVGRLEKLFF
TRBJ2-6,many,-,TRBV23-1,TGCGCCAGCAGTCCCTTCGGAGGGGAGCCCTCTGGGACCATCGTCCTGACTTTC,CASSPFGGEPSGTIVLTF
TRBJ1-5,many,-,TRBV7-9,TGTGCCAGCAGCTTAGAAACAGCCAATCAGCCCCAGCATTTT,CASSLETANQPQHF
TRBJ2-4,few,TRBD1,TRBV7-9,TGTGCCAGCACCCTGGACAGGGAGTATATGAACATTCAGTACTTC,CASTLDREYMNIQYF
TRBJ1-3,many,-,TRBV27,TGTGCCAGCAGTCGGTTCCGCGGAAACACCATATATTTT,CASSRFRGNTIYF
TRBJ1-3,many,-,TRBV20-1,TGCAGTGCTAGCCGGGAGGCCTCTGGAAACACCATATATTTT,CSASREASGNTIYF
TRBJ2-7,many,TRBD2,TRBV29-1,TGCAGCGTTGGGGTGACTAGCGCCGAGCAGTACTTC,CSVGVTSAEQYF
TRBJ1-1,few,-,TRBV28,TGTGCCAGCAGTTTACTCCACCAGGGGGAAGCTTTCTTT,CASSLLHQGEAFF
TRBJ2-6,few,TRBD1,TRBV29-1,TGCAGCGTCGCTAGAGCAGGGGGTCCACGCTCTGGGGCCAACGTCCTGACTTTC,CSVARAGGPRSGANVLTF
TRBJ2-5,-,TRBD2,TRBV7-6,TGTGCCAGCAGCGCCACTAGCGGGAGGGTTGAGACCCAGTACTTC,CASSATSGRVETQYF
TRBJ1-5,many,-,TRBV12-3/TRBV12-4,TGTGCCAGCAGTTTCGGATCTAGCAATCAGCCCCAGCATTTT,CASSFGSSNQPQHF